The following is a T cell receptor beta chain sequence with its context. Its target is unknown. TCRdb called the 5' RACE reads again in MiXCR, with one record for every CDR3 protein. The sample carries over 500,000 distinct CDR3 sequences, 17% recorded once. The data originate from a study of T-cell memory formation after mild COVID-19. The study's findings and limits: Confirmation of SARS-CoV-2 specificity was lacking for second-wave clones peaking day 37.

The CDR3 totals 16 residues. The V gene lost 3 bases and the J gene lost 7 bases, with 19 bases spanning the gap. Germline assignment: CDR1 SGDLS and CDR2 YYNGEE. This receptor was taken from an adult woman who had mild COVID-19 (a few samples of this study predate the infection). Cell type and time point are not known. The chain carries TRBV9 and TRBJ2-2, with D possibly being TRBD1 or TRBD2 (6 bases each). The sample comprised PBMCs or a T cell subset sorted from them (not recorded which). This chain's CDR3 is CASSANTGARIGELFF. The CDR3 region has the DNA TGTGCCAGCAGCGCGAACACGGGGGCGCGAATCGGGGAGCTGTTTTTT.